These T cell receptor beta chains were read from a single sample in a study of CD8+ T cells in alopecia areata. Using immunoSEQ multiplex PCR, the repertoire was profiled, and TCRdb retains in-frame clones only, with some absent. The sample consists of about 180,000 clones, roughly 60% of them appearing once. The starting material was CD4+ T cells sorted from blood, obtained at week 0. The source of these receptors is a human donor with alopecia areata. Each CDR3 is given with its conserved first and last residue. D genes are given only for firm matches. Where a row states a size, it is once, few, many or the class of an expanded clone; other rows omit it.

d_gene: -; len: 12; j_gene: TRBJ1-6; abundance: -; v_gene: TRBV25-1; CDR3nt: TGTGCCAGCAGTGAGATTAATTCACCCCTCCACTTT; CDR3aa: CASSEINSPLHF
d_gene: -; len: 13; j_gene: TRBJ1-5; abundance: few; v_gene: TRBV29-1; CDR3nt: TGCAGCGCCTGCGCGGGGGCGAATCAGCCCCAGCATTTT; CDR3aa: CSACAGANQPQHF
d_gene: -; len: 11; j_gene: TRBJ2-3; abundance: -; v_gene: TRBV30; CDR3nt: TGTGCCTGGAGCGGTACGGATACGCAGTATTTT; CDR3aa: CAWSGTDTQYF
d_gene: -; len: 12; j_gene: TRBJ1-2; abundance: -; v_gene: TRBV19; CDR3nt: TGTGCCAGTAGTATAACAGGGTTTGGCTACACCTTC; CDR3aa: CASSITGFGYTF
d_gene: TRBD1; len: 15; j_gene: TRBJ2-7; abundance: -; v_gene: TRBV30; CDR3nt: TGTGCCTGGAGTGGGACAGGGGGAGGTTCCTACGAGCAGTACTTC; CDR3aa: CAWSGTGGGSYEQYF
d_gene: TRBD1; len: 13; j_gene: TRBJ1-2; abundance: -; v_gene: TRBV29-1; CDR3nt: TGCAGCGTTTCGACCGGGACAGCCTATGGCTACACCTTC; CDR3aa: CSVSTGTAYGYTF
d_gene: -; len: 15; j_gene: TRBJ1-1; abundance: -; v_gene: TRBV29-1; CDR3nt: TGCAGCGTTGAAGGTGTTATGCGTATGAACACTGAAGCTTTCTTT; CDR3aa: CSVEGVMRMNTEAFF
d_gene: -; len: 13; j_gene: TRBJ1-1; abundance: once; v_gene: TRBV9; CDR3nt: TGTGCCAGCAGCGTTAGTGGGAACACTGAAGCTTTCTTT; CDR3aa: CASSVSGNTEAFF
d_gene: -; len: 17; j_gene: TRBJ1-5; abundance: -; v_gene: TRBV23-1; CDR3nt: TGCGCCAGCAGTCAATCCTCCGCAGGGGTGAGCAATCAGCCCCAGCATTTT; CDR3aa: CASSQSSAGVSNQPQHF
d_gene: TRBD1; len: 14; j_gene: TRBJ2-4; abundance: -; v_gene: TRBV28; CDR3nt: TGTGCCAGCAGTTCCGGACAGGGTAGGAACATTCAGTACTTC; CDR3aa: CASSSGQGRNIQYF
d_gene: -; len: 13; j_gene: TRBJ2-5; abundance: -; v_gene: TRBV5-6; CDR3nt: TGTGCCAGCAGTCGGGCCTTCCAAGAGACCCAGTACTTC; CDR3aa: CASSRAFQETQYF
d_gene: -; len: 11; j_gene: TRBJ2-5; abundance: -; v_gene: TRBV30; CDR3nt: TGTGCCTGGAGTATCTCAGAGACCCAGTACTTC; CDR3aa: CAWSISETQYF
d_gene: -; len: 13; j_gene: TRBJ2-1; abundance: once; v_gene: TRBV29-1; CDR3nt: TGCAGCGTTGAACAGGTCTCCTACAATGAGCAGTTCTTC; CDR3aa: CSVEQVSYNEQFF
d_gene: -; len: 14; j_gene: TRBJ2-5; abundance: -; v_gene: TRBV6-1; CDR3nt: TGTGCCAGCAGCCCCATGGACTCCCAAGAGACCCAGTACTTC; CDR3aa: CASSPMDSQETQYF
d_gene: -; len: 17; j_gene: TRBJ2-6; abundance: -; v_gene: TRBV2; CDR3nt: TGTGCCAGCAGTGAAGGCTCGGGGTTGGGTGGGGCCAACGTCCTGACTTTC; CDR3aa: CASSEGSGLGGANVLTF
d_gene: -; len: 12; j_gene: TRBJ2-7; abundance: -; v_gene: TRBV29-1; CDR3nt: TGCAGCGTACGAACGACCAGCTACGAGCAGTACTTC; CDR3aa: CSVRTTSYEQYF
d_gene: TRBD1; len: 14; j_gene: TRBJ1-1; abundance: -; v_gene: TRBV6-1; CDR3nt: TGTGCCACGACGGAACAGGGGAGTCACACTGAAGCTTTCTTT; CDR3aa: CATTEQGSHTEAFF
d_gene: -; len: 11; j_gene: TRBJ1-1; abundance: -; v_gene: TRBV29-1; CDR3nt: TGCAGCGCTGCCCCGGGCCCTGAAGCTTTCTTT; CDR3aa: CSAAPGPEAFF
d_gene: -; len: 14; j_gene: TRBJ2-5; abundance: -; v_gene: TRBV15; CDR3nt: TGTGCCACCGGCGGAGAGATCGACCAAGAGACCCAGTACTTC; CDR3aa: CATGGEIDQETQYF
d_gene: -; len: 11; j_gene: TRBJ1-1; abundance: -; v_gene: TRBV30; CDR3nt: TGTGCCTGCGGTGGGGTAGCTGAAGCTTTCTTT; CDR3aa: CACGGVAEAFF
d_gene: -; len: 13; j_gene: TRBJ2-2; abundance: -; v_gene: TRBV2; CDR3nt: TGTGCCACTAGGGGCAGCTACACCGGGGAGCTGTTTTTT; CDR3aa: CATRGSYTGELFF
d_gene: -; len: 13; j_gene: TRBJ2-7; abundance: -; v_gene: TRBV14; CDR3nt: TGTGCCAGCAGCCCTACTGTGGGTTCGGTCAAGTACTTC; CDR3aa: CASSPTVGSVKYF
d_gene: -; len: 14; j_gene: TRBJ2-7; abundance: -; v_gene: TRBV5-6; CDR3nt: TGTGCCAGCGGAGAACAGGGAAGAGGTTACGAGCAGTACTTC; CDR3aa: CASGEQGRGYEQYF
d_gene: -; len: 15; j_gene: TRBJ2-7; abundance: -; v_gene: TRBV27; CDR3nt: TGTGCCAGCAGTTTATCATCGGTCCGGGGCTACGAGCAGTACTTC; CDR3aa: CASSLSSVRGYEQYF
d_gene: -; len: 15; j_gene: TRBJ1-6; abundance: -; v_gene: TRBV7-2; CDR3nt: TGTGCCAGCAGCTTAGAAGGACAGTTGCGGTCACCCCTCCACTTT; CDR3aa: CASSLEGQLRSPLHF
d_gene: -; len: 13; j_gene: TRBJ1-4; abundance: few; v_gene: TRBV30; CDR3nt: TGTGCCTGGAGTTTGTCCCTTAATGAAAAACTGTTTTTT; CDR3aa: CAWSLSLNEKLFF
d_gene: TRBD2; len: 16; j_gene: TRBJ2-1; abundance: -; v_gene: TRBV4-3; CDR3nt: TGCGCCAGCAGCCGGCTAGCGGGGGGCCTGCGACATGAGCAGTTCTTC; CDR3aa: CASSRLAGGLRHEQFF
d_gene: -; len: 12; j_gene: TRBJ2-3; abundance: few; v_gene: TRBV7-2; CDR3nt: TGTGCCAGCAGCTTACTCACAGATACGCAGTATTTT; CDR3aa: CASSLLTDTQYF
d_gene: TRBD1; len: 14; j_gene: TRBJ2-5; abundance: -; v_gene: TRBV29-1; CDR3nt: TGCAGCGTTGAAGACAGGGGGCGTCGAGAGACCCAGTACTTC; CDR3aa: CSVEDRGRRETQYF
d_gene: TRBD1; len: 14; j_gene: TRBJ2-7; abundance: -; v_gene: TRBV30; CDR3nt: TGTGCCTCCCTGCGGCAGGGGGCCCCCCACGAGCAGTACTTC; CDR3aa: CASLRQGAPHEQYF
d_gene: -; len: 12; j_gene: TRBJ2-2; abundance: few; v_gene: TRBV6-1; CDR3nt: TGTGCCAGCAGTGAAGGCGGAGGGGAGCTGTTTTTT; CDR3aa: CASSEGGGELFF
d_gene: -; len: 13; j_gene: TRBJ2-1; abundance: -; v_gene: TRBV25-1; CDR3nt: TGTGCCAGCCAGTCGAGGGGATACAATGAGCAGTTCTTC; CDR3aa: CASQSRGYNEQFF
d_gene: TRBD2; len: 15; j_gene: TRBJ2-7; abundance: -; v_gene: TRBV2; CDR3nt: TGTGCCAGCAGCCTGGGACTAGCGGACCCCTACGAGCAGTACTTC; CDR3aa: CASSLGLADPYEQYF